One and the same sample provided the 9 T cell receptor beta chains below, sequenced in a study of blood T cell repertoires in COVID-19. Sequenced by immunoSEQ multiplex PCR; TCRdb stores in-frame clones only, minus some. The sample records about 370,000 clones, over 75% being singletons. Sequenced sample: PBMCs or T cells enriched from blood (not recorded which). The receptors come from a man in his late teens or twenties who had recovered from COVID-19.

The J gene is TRBJ1-2, the V gene TRBV11-2; 8 bases map to TRBD1. CDR1 SGHAT and CDR2 FQNNGV come from the germline V gene. V gave up 4 bases and J gave up 0 bases; unmatched junction bases: 10. The CDR3 covers 17 residues. As DNA, the CDR3 is TGTGCCAGCAGCTCGCTCCGGGACAGGACCCCTAACTATGGCTACACCTTC. Its translation is CASSSLRDRTPNYGYTF.

This rearrangement joins TRBV10-3 to TRBJ2-2; D is perhaps TRBD1 (5 bases). The CDR3 contains 16 residues. In germline, CDR1 is ENHRY, CDR2 SYGVKD. The V end was cut by 3 bases, the J end by 2 bases, with 13 bases between. CDR3 in amino acids: CAISDKGRENTGELFF. The CDR3 bases are TGTGCCATCAGTGATAAGGGCAGGGAAAACACCGGGGAGCTGTTTTTT.

This clone was recorded only once. The chain is built from TRBV7-9 and TRBJ1-1; tentatively, D is TRBD1 (5 bases). CDR3 length equals 14 residues. The germline V and J ends were trimmed by 6 bases and 2 bases, with 13 bases remaining between them. Germline lookup yields CDR1 SEHNR and CDR2 FQNEAQ (reference sequence). Here the CDR3 DNA reads TGTGCCAGCAGTCTGCAGGGTAGCAACACTGAAGCTTTCTTT. It is translated as CASSLQGSNTEAFF.

This rearrangement joins TRBV9 to TRBJ2-7, with TRBD1 as a possible D gene (5 bases). Per germline, CDR1 SGDLS and CDR2 YYNGEE. The CDR3 has 17 residues. V was clipped by 0 bases and J by 3 bases, with 19 bases between them. CDR3 nucleotide sequence: TGTGCCAGCAGCGTAGGTGGGGTCAGGGCTACTATCTACGAGCAGTACTTC. Its protein is CASSVGGVRATIYEQYF.

This clone was found a few times. The J gene is TRBJ2-1, the V gene TRBV5-5, with 11 positions matching TRBD2. V lost 4 bases and J lost 2; bases outside the gene matches: 2. Per germline, CDR1 SGHKS and CDR2 YYEKEE (reference sequence). This CDR3 has 15 residues. The chain's CDR3 is CASSLGLAAYNEQFF. The CDR3, as DNA: TGTGCCAGCAGCCTGGGACTAGCGGCCTACAATGAGCAGTTCTTC.

The table lists this clone with a count of one. The chain carries TRBV3-1 (or the pseudogene TRBV3-2) and TRBJ2-7; D is unclear. The CDR3 is made up of 13 amino acids. Germline V CDR1 and CDR2: LGHDT, YNNKEL (reference sequence). The V end lost 0 bases, the J end lost 7 bases, and 10 bases lay between the germline ends. Here the CDR3 reads CASSQEERREQYF. In DNA form, the CDR3 reads TGTGCCAGCAGCCAAGAGGAACGGAGAGAGCAGTACTTC.

In this sample, this clone turned up once. The CDR3: CASSMSGSTGELFF. The CDR3 DNA follows: TGTGCCAGTAGTATGAGCGGGAGCACCGGGGAGCTGTTTTTT. The chain employs TRBV19 and TRBJ2-2; 8 positions agree with TRBD2. Germline lookup yields CDR1 LNHDA and CDR2 SQIVND (reference sequence). The J segment lost 4 bases and the V segment lost 3 bases, leaving 1 base of the junction unmatched. This CDR3 has 14 amino acids.

The chain recombines TRBV7-2 with TRBJ1-2, with no clear D. Germline V gene data show CDR1 as SGHTA and CDR2 as FQGNSA. The V gene lost 3 bases and the J gene lost 2 bases, with 10 bases spanning the gap. The length of the CDR3 is 14 residues. This CDR3 reads CASSFGDPNYGYTF. The CDR3 coding sequence is TGTGCCAGCAGCTTCGGGGATCCCAACTATGGCTACACCTTC.

Points on this clone: Other DNA sequences within the sample encode an identical CDR3. This chain uses TRBV4-3 with TRBJ2-7; 8 bases agree with TRBD1. The CDR3 extends over 14 amino acids. Trimming took 3 bases from V and 0 from J; bases not matched to a gene: 1. Germline-derived CDR1 and CDR2 are LGHNA and YSLEER. The CDR3 DNA follows: TGCGCCAGCAGCCACGGACAGGGCTCCTACGAGCAGTACTTC. Residues: CASSHGQGSYEQYF.